One and the same sample provided the 2 T cell receptor beta chains below, sequenced in a study of blood T cell repertoires in COVID-19. Libraries were prepared by immunoSEQ multiplex PCR; TCRdb keeps only in-frame clonotypes and omits some of them. This table has about 340,000 clones, about 88% appearing once. Sequenced input: peripheral blood. These receptors all stem from a woman in her 70s with COVID-19, enrolled during active disease.

V and J are TRBV29-1 and TRBJ2-3, with D uncertain. Trimming removed 3 bases at V and 6 bases at J, with 16 bases between. CDR1 SQVTM and CDR2 ANQGSEA come from the germline V gene. The CDR3 length is 14 residues. The CDR3 loop is CSVEAPYSGDTQYF. Written as DNA, the CDR3 is TGCAGCGTTGAGGCTCCCTATTCCGGGGATACGCAGTATTTT.

CDR3 nucleotide sequence: TGTGCCAGCAGTACGGGACAGGGGCTCGCCTACGAGCAGTACTTC. The encoded protein is CASSTGQGLAYEQYF. The rearrangement joins TRBV6-4 to TRBJ2-7, with TRBD1 identical over 10 bases. The CDR3 loop spans 15 amino acids. The germline V gene has CDR1 MRHNA and CDR2 SNTAGT. J was trimmed by 2 bases and V by 5 bases; bases with no gene match: 6.